The 21 T cell receptor beta chains presented below share a single source sample, sequenced in a study of cytomegalovirus exposure and HLA in healthy donors. The PCR had 60 Vbeta and 13 Jbeta primers. Assay used: immunoSEQ multiplex PCR; TCRdb lists only in-frame clones, some missing. The table shows about 130,000 clones, with 80% occurring only once. Sequencing input: PBMCs. The receptors were gathered from a middle-aged man in good health and CMV-seronegative.

The chain uses TRBV29-1 and TRBJ2-5; a weak D match, TRBD1 (5 bases). The ends were cut back, 6 bases at V and 2 bases at J, with 13 bases in the middle. The CDR3 runs 13 residues. Germline V gene data show CDR1 as SQVTM and CDR2 as ANQGSEA. As DNA, the CDR3 is TGCAGCGTGACGACAGACATACAAGAGACCCAGTACTTC. Translated: CSVTTDIQETQYF.

DNA of the CDR3: TGTGCCACCAGCAGACAAAAAGAGACCCAGTACTTC. Translation gives CATSRQKETQYF. The chain employs TRBV15 and TRBJ2-5; D is unclear. The germline V gene encodes CDR1 LNHNV and CDR2 YYDKDF (reference sequence). V was shortened by 2 bases and J by 3 bases, with 4 bases between the two germline ends. This CDR3 has 12 amino acids.

The J gene is TRBJ1-1, the V gene TRBV11-2; no definite D call. The CDR3 is 13 amino acids. Trimming took 0 bases from V and 6 from J, leaving 8 bases between them. CDR1 is SGHAT, CDR2 FQNNGV, per germline. The CDR3 spells CASSLDRGSEAFF. The CDR3 region has the DNA TGTGCCAGCAGCTTAGATCGGGGATCTGAAGCTTTCTTT.

This clone has a handful of counts. The chain recombines TRBV6-1 with TRBJ1-1; D possibly corresponds to TRBD1 (5 bases). This CDR3 region has 15 residues. The germline gives CDR1 MNHNS, CDR2 SASEGT. V was clipped by 5 bases and J by 5 bases, with 18 bases between them. The CDR3 region is CASSPQARLWTEAFF. CDR3 in DNA: TGTGCCAGCAGTCCACAGGCTCGGCTTTGGACTGAAGCTTTCTTT.

This clone was seen a few times. CDR3: CSARVSYGYTF. CDR3 bases: TGCAGTGCTAGAGTCAGCTATGGCTACACCTTC. The chain uses TRBV20-1 and TRBJ1-2; D not certain. The germline V and J ends were trimmed by 1 base and 4 bases, with 4 bases remaining between them. CDR1 and CDR2 from the germline V gene are DFQATT and SNEGSKA (reference sequence). The CDR3 has 11 residues.

The chain employs TRBV19 and TRBJ1-2, with 8 bases matching TRBD1. Germline CDR1 reads LNHDA; CDR2 reads SQIVND (reference sequence). CDR3 length: 16 amino acids. V trimming: 0 bases; J trimming: 6 bases; junction bases outside the gene matches: 9. In DNA, the CDR3 is TGTGCCAGTAGTATAGAGTTGGCAGGGGGCGATCATGGCTACACCTTC. It encodes CASSIELAGGDHGYTF.

The chain has TRBV19 and TRBJ2-7; D may be TRBD2 (6 bases). The CDR3 loop spans 14 amino acids. CDR1 is LNHDA and CDR2 is SQIVND in the germline V gene (reference sequence). Trimming cost V 10 bases and J 0 bases, with 16 bases left between them. The CDR3 DNA follows: TGTGCCACCTTCCCCGGGACTGGCTCCTACGAGCAGTACTTC. Translated: CATFPGTGSYEQYF.

The chain recombines TRBV30 with TRBJ1-4; D remains unclear. CDR3 length: 15 amino acids. The V end was cut by 0 bases, the J end by 0 bases, with 8 bases between. CDR1 and CDR2 (germline): GTSNPN, SVGIG (reference sequence). CDR3 DNA: TGTGCCTGGAGTGTACGGGATGCAACTAATGAAAAACTGTTTTTT. Amino acid sequence: CAWSVRDATNEKLFF.

The chain recombines TRBV7-9 with TRBJ1-5, with D possibly TRBD1 on 5 matching bases. Germline-derived CDR1 and CDR2 are SEHNR and FQNEAQ (reference sequence). This CDR3 spans 17 amino acids. The V end was cut by 1 base, the J end by 5 bases, with 18 bases between. The CDR3 region has the DNA TGTGCCAGCAGCTTAGGGCTCGGCAGGGTGGCAGATCAGCCCCAGCATTTT. Translating gives CASSLGLGRVADQPQHF.

This chain uses TRBV28 with TRBJ2-7, with 15 bases identical to TRBD2. Germline CDR1 reads MDHEN; CDR2 reads SYDVKM. CDR3 length: 15 residues. With V trimmed by 6 bases and J by 5 bases, 5 bases remained unmatched. The CDR3 DNA reads as TGTGCCAGCAGGTCCGGGACTAGCGGGAGGCACGAGCAGTACTTC. It translates to CASRSGTSGRHEQYF. Using reference TRBV28 and TRBJ2-7 for the parts outside the CDR3, the full variable domain is DVKVTQSSRYLVKRTGEKVFLECVQDMDHENMFWYRQDPGLGLRLIYFSYDVKMKEKGDIPEGYSVSREKKERFSLILESASTNQTSMYLCASRSGTSGRHEQYFGPGTRLTVT.

The chain's CDR3 is CASSPGTGRNQPQHF. CDR3 DNA: TGTGCCAGCAGCCCCGGGACAGGGCGGAATCAGCCCCAGCATTTT. The V and J genes are TRBV28 and TRBJ1-5, with 9 bases lining up with TRBD1. V trimming: 6 bases; J trimming: 4 bases; junction bases outside the gene matches: 7. This CDR3 contains 15 residues. Germline CDR1 MDHEN, CDR2 SYDVKM.

The chain employs TRBV5-6 and TRBJ2-1; TRBD2 might be the D (6 bases). The V end was cut by 2 bases, the J end by 7 bases, with 16 bases between. CDR3 length equals 15 residues. Germline V gene lookup returns CDR1 SGHDT and CDR2 YYEEEE. This CDR3 reads CASSFLGEANNEQFF. CDR3 nucleotide sequence: TGTGCCAGCAGCTTTCTCGGGGAGGCAAATAATGAGCAGTTCTTC.

V usage is TRBV6-6 and J usage is TRBJ1-2, with 8 nucleotides matching TRBD1. Germline V gene sequence: CDR1 MNHNY, CDR2 SVGAGI (reference sequence). The CDR3 is 15 residues long. V trimming: 6 bases; J trimming: 6 bases; junction bases outside the gene matches: 12. The chain's CDR3 is CASSYEDRAADGYTF. The CDR3, as DNA: TGTGCCAGCAGCTACGAGGACAGGGCCGCCGATGGCTACACCTTC.

This clone was recorded once. This chain joins TRBV9 and TRBJ2-7; perhaps TRBD2 as D (7 bases). V was trimmed by 6 bases and J by 0 bases, leaving 13 bases between them. Germline CDR1 and CDR2: SGDLS and YYNGEE. The CDR3 has 14 residues. CDR3 DNA sequence: TGTGCCAGCAACTCCGGGGGGCACTCCTACGAGCAGTACTTC. It yields the protein CASNSGGHSYEQYF.

The V call is TRBV5-1, the J call TRBJ2-7, with TRBD1 identical over 7 bases. V shed 2 bases, J shed 2 bases, and the junction held 7 bases outside the gene matches. This CDR3 has 15 amino acids. CDR1 and CDR2 from the germline V gene are SGHRS and YFSETQ. The CDR3 protein is CASSLTGAYPYEQYF. CDR3 coding DNA: TGCGCCAGCAGCTTAACAGGGGCCTACCCCTACGAGCAGTACTTC.

The gene calls are TRBV6-1 and TRBJ1-2; 10 bases agree with TRBD1. With 10 bases clipped from V and 4 bases from J, the junction kept 3 bases outside the gene matches. The germline gives CDR1 MNHNS, CDR2 SASEGT. This CDR3 has 12 amino acids. The CDR3 loop is CATRTGGYGYTF. The CDR3 bases are TGTGCCACCAGGACAGGGGGCTATGGCTACACCTTC.

CDR3 nucleotide sequence: TGTGCCAGCAGGTTAGGGAGGGCGGATTACTCTGGGGCCAACGTCCTGACTTTC. Encoded protein: CASRLGRADYSGANVLTF. The chain links TRBV27 to TRBJ2-6; 7 bases line up with TRBD2. The CDR3 has 18 amino acids. V lost 6 bases to trimming and J lost 0 bases; unmatched junction nucleotides: 11. Germline V lookup: CDR1 MNHEY, CDR2 SMNVEV (reference sequence).

The J gene is TRBJ1-2, the V gene TRBV2, with TRBD1 matching 9 bases. CDR3 size: 16 residues. The V and J ends lost 2 bases and 8 bases, in that order; junction bases with no gene match: 12. CDR1 is SNHLY, CDR2 FYNNEI, per germline. In DNA form, the CDR3 reads TGTGCCAGCAGTGAATTTTCTCCGGGACAGGGAAAGGGCTACACCTTC. It yields the protein CASSEFSPGQGKGYTF.

This clone has a handful of counts. The sample has other DNA sequences that encode this CDR3 too. This sequence joins TRBV9 and TRBJ2-3; the D gene is possibly TRBD1 (5 bases). The germline V and J ends were trimmed by 2 bases and 0 bases, with 10 bases remaining between them. Looked up from germline, CDR1 is SGDLS and CDR2 is YYNGEE. There are 15 residues in the CDR3. The CDR3 here is CASSVVPGSTDTQYF. CDR3 bases: TGTGCCAGCAGCGTCGTCCCAGGGAGCACAGATACGCAGTATTTT.

The chain has TRBV25-1 and TRBJ2-7; a possible D gene is TRBD1 (5 bases). Trimming pared 1 base from V and 9 bases from J, leaving 7 bases between. In germline, CDR1 is MGHDK, CDR2 SYGVNS. This CDR3 contains 11 residues. The CDR3 region is CASSEFDRQYF. The CDR3 DNA is TGTGCCAGCAGTGAATTTGACAGGCAGTACTTC.

This chain connects TRBV5-1 to TRBJ2-3, with 8 bases fitting TRBD1. Trimming at V came to 4 bases and at J to 1 base, leaving 5 bases not matched to a gene. Germline V CDR1 and CDR2: SGHRS, YFSETQ. This CDR3 is 15 amino acids long. The CDR3 DNA reads as TGCGCCAGCAGCAGCACAGGGGGTGGCACAGATACGCAGTATTTT. It encodes CASSSTGGGTDTQYF.